This T cell receptor beta chain is from a study of blood T cell repertoires in COVID-19. Across the study: The United States, Italy and Spain provided the acute and convalescent COVID-19 samples.

Membership in each cohort depended on participant-reported clinical history. Losses at the gene ends were 6 bases for V and 5 bases for J; bases not matched to a gene: 6. The CDR3 totals 13 residues. CDR1 and CDR2 from the germline V gene are MNHEY and SVGAGI. As processed by the authors: Amplification of reference gene primers was used by the study to estimate nucleated cell counts. Libraries were prepared by immunoSEQ multiplex PCR; TCRdb keeps only in-frame clonotypes and omits some of them. The V and J calls and clone size are taken from that table; D and trimming were inferred from the DNA. This repertoire shows around 220,000 clones, around 90% found once; its top ten account for over 6%.

The chain uses TRBV6-5 and TRBJ2-5; 7 bases match TRBD1. Material: PBMCs or T cells enriched from blood (not recorded which). The clonotype originates from a woman in her twenties or thirties with acute COVID-19. The CDR3 is CASSIDRAETQYF. DNA of the CDR3: TGTGCCAGCAGCATAGACAGGGCGGAGACCCAGTACTTC.